This T cell receptor (beta chain) was identified in a study of CD8 T cells in Susac syndrome. Across the whole study: Patients with Susac syndrome, at blood draw, were therapy-naive, on corticosteroids, or on intravenous immunoglobulin alone.

This CDR3 is 15 amino acids long. The germline gives CDR1 SGHRS, CDR2 YFSETQ. Trimming pared 0 bases from V and 6 bases from J, leaving 13 bases between. Random hexamers were used to reverse transcribe the RNA input (about 0.45 to 1 ug). TCRdb re-derived calls from the immunoSEQ multiplex PCR reads in MiXCR, one entry per CDR3 protein. The sample carries about 190,000 distinct CDR3 sequences, over 75% recorded once. The source is a human donor with Susac syndrome. The sample taken for sequencing was CD4+ T cells from PBMCs. The J gene is TRBJ2-1, the V gene TRBV5-1, with D tentatively TRBD2 (5 bases). CDR3 in DNA: TGCGCCAGCAGCTTGGATAGTACTAGTCGCAATGAGCAGTTCTTC. Residues: CASSLDSTSRNEQFF.